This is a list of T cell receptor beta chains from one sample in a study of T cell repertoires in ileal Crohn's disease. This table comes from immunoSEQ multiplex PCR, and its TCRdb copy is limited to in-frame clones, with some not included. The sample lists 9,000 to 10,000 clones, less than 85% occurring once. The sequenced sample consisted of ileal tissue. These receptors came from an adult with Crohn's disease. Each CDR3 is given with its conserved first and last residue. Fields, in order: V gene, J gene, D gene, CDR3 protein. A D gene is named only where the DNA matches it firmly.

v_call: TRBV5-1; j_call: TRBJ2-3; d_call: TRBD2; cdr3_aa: CASSPGLAGGPGTDTQYF
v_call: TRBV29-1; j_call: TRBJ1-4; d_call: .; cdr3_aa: CSVDNNNEKLFF
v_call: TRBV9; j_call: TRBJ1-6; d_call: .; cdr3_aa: CASRDNPGDPLHF
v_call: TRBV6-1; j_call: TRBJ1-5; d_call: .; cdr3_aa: CASTPPGTRNQPQHF
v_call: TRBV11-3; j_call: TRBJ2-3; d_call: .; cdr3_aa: CASSLSTDTQYF
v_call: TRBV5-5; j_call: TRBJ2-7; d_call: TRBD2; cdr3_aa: CASSVYWTSGYEQYF
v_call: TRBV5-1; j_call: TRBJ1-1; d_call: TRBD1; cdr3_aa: CASRIGTGGLGAFF
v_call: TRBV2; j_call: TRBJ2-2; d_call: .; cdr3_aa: CASSGVRDTGELFF
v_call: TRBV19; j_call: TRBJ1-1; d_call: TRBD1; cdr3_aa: CASNWDRGMGAVEAFF
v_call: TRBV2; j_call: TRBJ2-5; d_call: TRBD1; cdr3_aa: CASLLTGVGETQYF
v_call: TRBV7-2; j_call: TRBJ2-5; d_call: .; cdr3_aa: CASSLGRGTQETQYF
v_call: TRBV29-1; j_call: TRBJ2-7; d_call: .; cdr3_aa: CSVAVGQRSYEQYF
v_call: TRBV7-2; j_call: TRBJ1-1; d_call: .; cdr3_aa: CASSLATGRNTEAFF
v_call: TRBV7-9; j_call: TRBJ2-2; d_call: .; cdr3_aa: CASSLAGVTGELFF
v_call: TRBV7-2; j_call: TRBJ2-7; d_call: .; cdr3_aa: CASSLDAVLYEQYF
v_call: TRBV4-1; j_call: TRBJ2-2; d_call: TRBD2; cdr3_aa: CASSRRTSGSQSNTGELFF
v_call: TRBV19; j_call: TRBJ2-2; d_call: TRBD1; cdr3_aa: CASSIRGTGQSTGELFF
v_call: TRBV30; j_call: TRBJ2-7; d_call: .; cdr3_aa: CAWTRDSIYEQYF
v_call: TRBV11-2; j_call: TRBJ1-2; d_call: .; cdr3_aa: CASSLGAFQGYTF
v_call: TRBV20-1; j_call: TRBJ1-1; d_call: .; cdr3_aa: CSARDLLEAFF
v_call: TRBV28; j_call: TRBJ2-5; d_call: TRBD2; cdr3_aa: CASSLGVSGGYAETQYF
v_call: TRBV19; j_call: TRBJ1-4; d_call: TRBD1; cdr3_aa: CASSSRDSEKLFF
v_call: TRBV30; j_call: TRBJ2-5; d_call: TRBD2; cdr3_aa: CAWGIPTGTRETQYF
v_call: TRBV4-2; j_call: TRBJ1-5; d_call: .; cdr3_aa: CASSQDPIGNQPQHF
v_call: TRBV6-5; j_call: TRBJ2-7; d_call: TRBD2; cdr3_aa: CASTDPSGGAYEQYF
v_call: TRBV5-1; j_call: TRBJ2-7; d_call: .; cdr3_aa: CASSLARQVPYEQYF
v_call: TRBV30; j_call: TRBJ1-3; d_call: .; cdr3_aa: CAWTNQGNTIYF
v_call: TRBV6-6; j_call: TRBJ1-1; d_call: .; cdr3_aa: CASSYWMEDTEAFF
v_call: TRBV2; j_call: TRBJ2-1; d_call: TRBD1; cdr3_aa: CASSEARTGNQFF
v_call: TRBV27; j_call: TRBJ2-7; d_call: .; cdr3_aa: CASSLKAGPYEQYF
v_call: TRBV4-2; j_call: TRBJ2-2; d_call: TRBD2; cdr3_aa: CASSISGGARTGELFF
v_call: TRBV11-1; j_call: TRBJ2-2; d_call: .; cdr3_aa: CASSFRQSGELFF
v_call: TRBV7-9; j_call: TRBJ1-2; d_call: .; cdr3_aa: CASSSDSPIRGYTF
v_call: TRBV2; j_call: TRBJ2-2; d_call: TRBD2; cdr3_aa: CASRGLAGLGGELFF
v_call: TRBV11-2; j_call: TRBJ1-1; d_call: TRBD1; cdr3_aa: CASSRGDRGEAFF
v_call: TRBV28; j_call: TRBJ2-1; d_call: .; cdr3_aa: CASSFQDEQFF
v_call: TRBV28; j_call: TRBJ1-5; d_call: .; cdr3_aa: CASTTSPRDNQPQHF
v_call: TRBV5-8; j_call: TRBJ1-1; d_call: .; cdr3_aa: CASSLASGHWKAFF
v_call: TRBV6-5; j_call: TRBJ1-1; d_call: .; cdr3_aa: CASRKTGLMNTEAFF
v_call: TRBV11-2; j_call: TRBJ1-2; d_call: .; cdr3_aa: CASSLFEGRGYTF
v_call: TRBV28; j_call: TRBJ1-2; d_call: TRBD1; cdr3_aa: CATEDRVTYGYTF